Below, 14 T cell receptor beta chains from the same sample are listed, as sequenced in a study of graft-versus-host responses after intestinal transplantation. The protocol was immunoSEQ multiplex PCR, while the TCRdb copy is restricted to in-frame clones and leaves out a portion. The sample lists some 82,000 clones; roughly 84% were seen once. No cognate antigen is known for these TCRs. The material was unstimulated CD8+ T cells sorted from spleen or lymph node cells, obtained before transplant. The receptors originated from a human donor who was the organ donor for an intestinal transplant.

This sequence joins TRBV7-9 and TRBJ1-2; no firm D call. Germline V gene lookup returns CDR1 SEHNR and CDR2 FQNEAQ (reference sequence). This CDR3 region has 16 residues. V shed 5 bases and J shed 0 bases, with 16 bases lying between them. This CDR3 is CASSQAMAEANYGYTF. CDR3 nucleotides: TGTGCCAGCAGCCAAGCGATGGCAGAAGCTAACTATGGCTACACCTTC.

This clone was observed a few times. The CDR3 does not close with the conserved phenylalanine or tryptophan, likely indicating a read error. It is unclear where the CDR3 begins or ends on the DNA, so no DNA is shown, and the CDR3 is as TCRdb lists it. The chain has TRBV10-3 and TRBJ2-7. With termini counted, the CDR3 has 11 amino acids. Germline V gene data show CDR1 as ENHRY and CDR2 as SYGVKD. The CDR3: CAISDAGQLRL.

The chain has TRBV7-2 and TRBJ2-3; 9 positions agree with TRBD2. V trimming: 2 bases; J trimming: 0 bases; junction bases outside the gene matches: 9. The CDR3 has 18 amino acids. Germline loops: CDR1 SGHTA, CDR2 FQGNSA. This CDR3 is CASSLFISGGFSTDTQYF. The CDR3 DNA is TGTGCCAGCAGCTTATTTATCAGCGGGGGGTTTAGCACAGATACGCAGTATTTT.

The rearrangement links TRBV7-9 to TRBJ2-2; weak D call: TRBD1 (5 bases). The germline gives CDR1 SEHNR, CDR2 FQNEAQ (reference sequence). Trimming cost V 5 bases and J 6 bases, with 16 bases left between them. The CDR3 has 15 residues. The CDR3 spells CASSMTVSRPGELFF. The CDR3, as DNA: TGTGCCAGCAGCATGACAGTATCTAGGCCCGGGGAGCTGTTTTTT.

The J gene is TRBJ1-2, the V gene TRBV19; 7 positions agree with TRBD1. Per germline, CDR1 LNHDA and CDR2 SQIVND (reference sequence). The CDR3 loop spans 17 amino acids. V shed 1 base and J 1 base; nucleotides not matched to a gene: 9. The CDR3 nucleotides are TGTGCCAGTAGTATAGTTTGGAGATGGGACAGTAACTATGGCTACACCTTC. Translation: CASSIVWRWDSNYGYTF.

The chain links TRBV11-2 to TRBJ1-3; a possible D gene is TRBD1 (5 bases). Germline CDR1 and CDR2: SGHAT and FQNNGV. The germline V and J ends were trimmed by 2 bases and 4 bases, with 12 bases remaining between them. The CDR3 is 15 amino acids. CDR3 coding DNA: TGTGCCAGCAGCTTATGGAGAGGGGAAGGAAACACCATATATTTT. This codes for CASSLWRGEGNTIYF.

The count of this clone is one. The J gene is TRBJ1-2, the V gene TRBV19, with D unclear. The germline gives CDR1 LNHDA, CDR2 SQIVND (reference sequence). CDR3 length equals 14 residues. The V and J ends lost 6 bases and 6 bases respectively, with 17 bases between them. In DNA, the CDR3 is TGTGCCAGTAGCCCCCCATATTTCGGGGATGGCTACACCTTC. Its translation: CASSPPYFGDGYTF.

In its sample, this clone was seen a few times. The rearrangement uses TRBV4-1 and TRBJ2-7; perhaps TRBD2 as D (6 bases). Trimming stripped 4 bases from V and 4 bases from J, with 14 bases between. CDR1 is MGHRA, CDR2 YSYEKL, per germline. The CDR3 sequence is 14 residues long. DNA of the CDR3: TGCGCCAGCAGCCCCCGGCGGGGAGAGTACGAGCAGTACTTC. Residues: CASSPRRGEYEQYF.

The chain is built from TRBV4-2 and TRBJ2-2, with D unclear. The V end lost 6 bases, the J end lost 0 bases, and 8 bases lay between the germline ends. CDR1 is LGHNA, CDR2 YNFKEQ, per germline. CDR3 size: 14 residues. The DNA of the CDR3 is TGTGCCAGCAGGGAGACGGCGAACACCGGGGAGCTGTTTTTT. Amino acids: CASRETANTGELFF.

The gene calls are TRBV12-5 and TRBJ1-6, with no clear D. The CDR3 runs to 16 residues. The ends were cut back, 5 bases at V and 0 bases at J, with 11 bases in the middle. Looked up from germline, CDR1 is LGHNT and CDR2 is FRNRAP. The CDR3 protein is CASGTRTSSYNSPLHF. The CDR3 coding sequence is TGTGCTAGTGGTACGCGGACGAGCTCCTATAATTCACCCCTCCACTTT.

The chain carries TRBV30 and TRBJ1-6; 7 nucleotides match TRBD1. From germline, CDR1 is GTSNPN and CDR2 SVGIG (reference sequence). The CDR3 is made up of 18 amino acids. V dropped 6 bases and J dropped 0; count of bases not matched to a gene: 14. The CDR3 is CACRQGFTTSSYNSPLHF. In DNA form, the CDR3 reads TGTGCCTGTCGACAGGGCTTTACTACGAGCTCCTATAATTCACCCCTCCACTTT.

The gene calls are TRBV4-2 and TRBJ1-2; 8 bases are shared with TRBD1. From germline, CDR1 is LGHNA and CDR2 YNFKEQ. After removal of 8 bases from V and 5 bases from J, the junction contained 4 bases not matched to a gene. The CDR3 sequence is 12 residues long. This CDR3 reads CASAQGGYGYTF. The CDR3 DNA sequence: TGTGCCAGCGCACAGGGGGGGTATGGCTACACCTTC.

V usage is TRBV7-8 and J usage is TRBJ2-6, with D unclear. Trimming left V 2 bases short and J 1 base short, with 24 bases between. Germline-derived CDR1 and CDR2 are SGHVS and FQNEAQ. This CDR3 spans 21 amino acids. The CDR3 DNA reads TGTGCCAGCAGCTTAAGAATCATTTCCCTTTTTTCCTCATCTGGGGCCAACGTCCTGACTTTC. Its protein is CASSLRIISLFSSSGANVLTF.

In its sample, this clone was seen once. The chain recombines TRBV27 with TRBJ2-2, with a possible D match to TRBD2 (5 bases). Trimming took off 10 bases at V and 5 bases at J, with 20 bases between the two ends. CDR1 is MNHEY, CDR2 SMNVEV, per germline (reference sequence). The CDR3 is made up of 15 amino acids. As DNA, the CDR3 is TGTGCCACCTCCCTTCGCTCGGGCGGGACCGGGGAGCTGTTTTTT. Protein sequence: CATSLRSGGTGELFF.